These 10 T cell receptor beta chains share one sample of origin, sequenced in a study of cytomegalovirus exposure and HLA in healthy donors. 13 Jbeta primers and 60 Vbeta primers were used for the PCR. Profiled with immunoSEQ multiplex PCR; TCRdb holds only in-frame clones, not every one. Seen here are 250,000 to 300,000 clones, roughly four fifths observed once, and the top ten hold about 2%. Sequenced sample: PBMCs. These receptors were taken from a woman aged 40 to 50 in good health and CMV-seropositive.

The V and J genes are TRBV5-6 and TRBJ2-5, with D possibly matching TRBD1 (5 bases). V lost 4 bases and J 2 bases, leaving 15 bases between the germline ends. CDR3 length: 15 amino acids. Germline assignment: CDR1 SGHDT and CDR2 YYEEEE. The CDR3: CASSLSLGPQETQYF. The CDR3 nucleotides read TGTGCCAGCAGCCTCTCCCTGGGGCCTCAAGAGACCCAGTACTTC.

The chain links TRBV4-3 to TRBJ1-1; D ambiguous. Trimming cost V 4 bases and J 10 bases, with 25 bases left between them. The germline CDR1 and CDR2 sequences are LGHNA and YSLEER. The CDR3 spans 16 residues. The CDR3 spells CASSPTRSDDRGGAFF. In DNA, the CDR3 is TGCGCCAGCAGCCCTACGAGGTCGGACGATCGAGGAGGAGCTTTCTTT.

CDR3: CASSLAGRGMSGSYNEQFF. The DNA of the CDR3 is TGTGCCAGCAGCTTGGCCGGCAGGGGGATGAGCGGGTCCTACAATGAGCAGTTCTTC. The chain carries TRBV5-6 and TRBJ2-1; maybe TRBD1 (7 bases). CDR1 is SGHDT, CDR2 YYEEEE, per germline. The V end lost 0 bases, the J end lost 1 base, and 20 bases lay between the germline ends. The CDR3 runs to 19 residues.

This chain uses TRBV19 with TRBJ1-3, with 7 bases that match TRBD1. CDR1 is LNHDA and CDR2 is SQIVND in the germline V gene (reference sequence). V was clipped by 6 bases and J by 6 bases; unmatched bases: 11. The CDR3 has 15 residues. The CDR3 DNA follows: TGTGCCAGTAGATCCGGGACAGTAAACCTAAACACCATATATTTT. It codes for CASRSGTVNLNTIYF. Variable domain in full (rest from reference TRBV19 and TRBJ1-3): DGGITQSPKYLFRKEGQNVTLSCEQNLNHDAMYWYRQDPGQGLRLIYYSQIVNDFQKGDIAEGYSVSREKKESFPLTVTSAQKNPTAFYLCASRSGTVNLNTIYFGEGSWLTVV.

The chain employs TRBV5-1 and TRBJ2-2; 9 bases align to TRBD2. There are 16 residues in the CDR3. J was trimmed by 7 bases and V by 0 bases; bases with no gene match: 7. The germline gives CDR1 SGHRS, CDR2 YFSETQ. The CDR3 sequence: CASSLDPAGGNGELFF. The CDR3 DNA reads as TGCGCCAGCAGCTTGGATCCAGCGGGAGGAAACGGGGAGCTGTTTTTT.

The chain couples TRBV5-1 to TRBJ2-5; 7 positions match TRBD1. The CDR3 is made up of 17 amino acids. Germline V CDR1 and CDR2: SGHRS, YFSETQ. Trimming took 5 bases from V and 3 from J; bases not matched to a gene: 16. The CDR3 sequence: CASRLTGLSGVKETQYF. CDR3 nucleotides: TGCGCCAGCAGGCTGACAGGGCTCTCTGGCGTGAAAGAGACCCAGTACTTC.

This rearrangement joins TRBV7-2 to TRBJ2-5, with D maybe TRBD1 (6 bases). The CDR3 is made up of 13 amino acids. Trimming removed 5 bases at V and 3 bases at J, with 10 bases between. From germline, CDR1 is SGHTA and CDR2 FQGNSA. For the CDR3, the DNA is TGTGCCAGCAGCCTAAGACAGGAAGAGACCCAGTACTTC. It is translated as CASSLRQEETQYF.

This CDR3 is CASSRQNSNQPQHF. The CDR3 DNA sequence: TGTGCCAGTAGTCGACAGAATAGCAATCAGCCCCAGCATTTT. V and J are TRBV19 and TRBJ1-5, with a possible D match to TRBD1 (5 bases). This CDR3 region has 14 residues. Germline values: CDR1 LNHDA, CDR2 SQIVND (reference sequence). V dropped 5 bases and J dropped 0 bases, with 8 bases sitting between them.

CDR3: CASSMGLPTGNTIYF. The CDR3 nucleotides read TGTGCCAGTAGTATGGGACTGCCAACTGGAAACACCATATATTTT. This chain joins TRBV19 and TRBJ1-3; D is possibly TRBD1 (5 bases). V was cut by 3 bases and J by 2 bases, with 11 bases left in between. Germline assignment: CDR1 LNHDA and CDR2 SQIVND (reference sequence). The CDR3 consists of 15 residues.

J is TRBJ2-5 and V is TRBV30, with 9 bases matching TRBD1. This CDR3 has 15 amino acids. With 0 bases clipped from V and 4 bases from J, the junction kept 6 bases outside the gene matches. The V gene's germline CDR1 is GTSNPN and CDR2 SVGIG (reference sequence). The CDR3: CAWSVGTGNRETQYF. CDR3 DNA sequence: TGTGCCTGGAGTGTGGGGACAGGGAATCGAGAGACCCAGTACTTC. Drawing the rest from reference TRBV30 and TRBJ2-5, the complete variable domain is SQTIHQWPATLVQPVGSPLSLECTVEGTSNPNLYWYRQAAGRGLQLLFYSVGIGQISSEVPQNLSASRPQDRQFILSSKKLLLSDSGFYLCAWSVGTGNRETQYFGPGTRLLVL.